What follows are 5 T cell receptor beta chains derived from one specimen sequenced in a study of cytotoxic CD8 clonotypes in ibrutinib-treated CLL. Sequencing was performed with immunoSEQ multiplex PCR; in TCRdb, only in-frame clones are kept and a portion is missing. The data contain 150,000 or so clones, roughly 77% of them singletons. This specimen was PBMCs, taken after 12 months of ibrutinib treatment. The receptors were sampled from a human donor with chronic lymphocytic leukemia.

Here the CDR3 DNA reads TGTGCCAGCAGCCTAGGGGTGGGAAACACTGAAGCTTTCTTT. Its protein product is CASSLGVGNTEAFF. The V gene is TRBV7-2, the J gene TRBJ1-1, with D tentatively TRBD1 (5 bases). Germline values: CDR1 SGHTA, CDR2 FQGNSA. CDR3 length: 14 residues. V was clipped by 5 bases and J by 2 bases, with 12 bases between them. The whole variable domain, remainder taken from reference TRBV7-2 and TRBJ1-1, is GAGVSQSPSNKVTEKGKDVELRCDPISGHTALYWYRQSLGQGLEFLIYFQGNSAPDKSGLPSDRFSAERTGGSVSTLTIQRTQQEDSAVYLCASSLGVGNTEAFFGQGTRLTVV.

The chain carries TRBV5-5 and TRBJ1-3; D unclear. Germline V CDR1 and CDR2: SGHKS, YYEKEE (reference sequence). The CDR3 is 16 amino acids. V was cut by 1 base and J by 0 bases, with 11 bases left in between. The CDR3 DNA follows: TGTGCCAGCAGCTTGTTTAAAGACGACTCTGGAAACACCATATATTTT. Encoded protein: CASSLFKDDSGNTIYF.

This clone was seen at least ten times. The gene calls are TRBV15 and TRBJ2-1; 11 bases agree with TRBD2. The junction had 10 bases not matched to a gene; V was cut back by 3 bases and J by 6 bases. Per germline, CDR1 LNHNV and CDR2 YYDKDF (reference sequence). The CDR3 runs 17 residues. The CDR3 loop is CATSSEPGTSGANEQFF. Written as DNA, the CDR3 is TGTGCCACCAGCAGTGAACCAGGGACTAGCGGCGCCAATGAGCAGTTCTTC. The full variable domain, its missing parts supplied by reference TRBV15 and TRBJ2-1, is DAMVIQNPRYQVTQFGKPVTLSCSQTLNHNVMYWYQQKSSQAPKLLFHYYDKDFNNEADTPDNFQSRRPNTSFCFLDIRSPGLGDTAMYLCATSSEPGTSGANEQFFGPGTRLTVL.

J is TRBJ2-7 and V is TRBV2; 9 bases agree with TRBD1. This CDR3 comprises 15 residues. Germline trimming cut 5 bases from V and 0 bases from J; bases unmatched to any gene: 5. Germline loops: CDR1 SNHLY, CDR2 FYNNEI. CDR3 bases: TGTGCCAGCAGTAGGACAGGGGCCAGCTCCTACGAGCAGTACTTC. Its translation: CASSRTGASSYEQYF.

This clone showed up just once. This chain links TRBV6-6 with TRBJ2-7; D remains ambiguous. Trimming cost V 2 bases and J 0 bases, with 11 bases left between them. This CDR3 region has 15 residues. CDR1 is MNHNY, CDR2 SVGAGI, per germline (reference sequence). CDR3 nucleotides: TGTGCCAGCAGTTACACCCCGGGCTACTCCTACGAGCAGTACTTC. Encoded protein: CASSYTPGYSYEQYF.